This TCR beta chain was sequenced in a study of blood T cell repertoires in COVID-19. Study at large: Sites across the United States, Italy and Spain contributed samples from acute and convalescent COVID-19. T cells, B-cell-depleted T cells, or PBMCs provided the cDNA or gDNA that served as material.

Per the study methods: The assay estimated nucleated cells by amplifying reference gene primers. Profiled with immunoSEQ multiplex PCR; TCRdb holds only in-frame clones, not every one. The V and J calls and clone size come from that table; D and trimming were worked out from the DNA. The sample has fewer than 120,000 clones, roughly 85% seen once. The V segment lost 0 bases and the J segment 6 bases; nucleotides outside the gene matches: 1. Germline V gene lookup returns CDR1 SGHRS and CDR2 YFSETQ. The CDR3 runs 13 residues. This receptor was identified in an elderly woman with active or convalescent COVID-19. Sequencing was done on a sample of peripheral blood. The V gene is TRBV5-1, the J gene TRBJ2-3, with 7 positions matching TRBD2. The CDR3 bases are TGCGCCAGCAGCTTGGCGGGAGGTGATACGCAGTATTTT. Its translation is CASSLAGGDTQYF.